The next 23 T cell receptor beta chains were all read from a single sample in a study of Tregs in tolerant kidney transplant recipients. Here immunoSEQ multiplex PCR was the method, and the copy in TCRdb shows in-frame clones only, minus some. The sample consists of about 240,000 clones, roughly four fifths of them appearing once. Material: CD4+ T cells from blood. These receptors came from a human donor in good health.

The rearrangement links TRBV2 to TRBJ2-3; a possible D gene is TRBD2 (6 bases). Germline V gene data show CDR1 as SNHLY and CDR2 as FYNNEI. The CDR3 is made up of 13 amino acids. Trimming left V 5 bases short and J 8 bases short, with 14 bases between. DNA of the CDR3: TGTGCCAGCAGTAACATTTTGCGGGGTACGCAGTATTTT. It is translated as CASSNILRGTQYF.

Notes on this clone: The same CDR3 arises from other DNA sequences in this sample as well. The rearrangement links TRBV7-9 to TRBJ1-1; D remains unclear. Germline V gene sequence: CDR1 SEHNR, CDR2 FQNEAQ (reference sequence). The CDR3 covers 17 residues. The ends were cut back, 1 base at V and 0 bases at J, with 15 bases in the middle. CDR3 residues: CASSLVPSAQLNTEAFF. The CDR3 DNA sequence: TGTGCCAGCAGCTTAGTTCCGTCGGCACAGTTGAACACTGAAGCTTTCTTT.

This sequence joins TRBV6-1 and TRBJ2-5; 8 positions match TRBD2. Looked up from germline, CDR1 is MNHNS and CDR2 is SASEGT. This CDR3 comprises 14 residues. V gave up 3 bases and J gave up 5 bases; unmatched junction bases: 5. As DNA, the CDR3 is TGTGCCAGCAGTGAGGCGGGGGGAACCGAGACCCAGTACTTC. Translation gives CASSEAGGTETQYF.

This chain connects TRBV7-3 to TRBJ1-1, with 9 nucleotides matching TRBD1. The CDR3 totals 15 residues. With 5 bases clipped from V and 2 bases from J, the junction kept 6 bases outside the gene matches. Looked up from germline, CDR1 is SGHTA and CDR2 is FQGTGA. In DNA form, the CDR3 reads TGTGCCAGCAGCCCCTGGACAGGGGAAAACACTGAAGCTTTCTTT. It encodes CASSPWTGENTEAFF.

The rearrangement links TRBV14 to TRBJ2-7, with D perhaps given as TRBD1 or TRBD2 (7 bases each). Germline CDR1 reads SGHDN; CDR2 reads FVKESK. The V end lost 6 bases, the J end lost 5 bases, and 20 bases lay between the germline ends. The CDR3 runs 15 residues. CDR3 region: CASSPLGRGPNEQYF. The DNA for the CDR3 is TGTGCCAGCAGTCCTTTAGGGAGGGGGCCAAACGAGCAGTACTTC. Using reference TRBV14 and TRBJ2-7 for the parts outside the CDR3, the full variable domain is EAGVTQFPSHSVIEKGQTVTLRCDPISGHDNLYWYRRVMGKEIKFLLHFVKESKQDESGMPNNRFLAERTGGTYSTLKVQPAELEDSGVYFCASSPLGRGPNEQYFGPGTRLTVT.

The rearrangement uses TRBV2 and TRBJ1-4; TRBD1 might be the D (6 bases). The CDR3 spans 13 residues. Trimming shortened V by 2 bases and J by 8 bases, and 9 bases separated the two germline ends. CDR1 SNHLY and CDR2 FYNNEI come from the germline V gene. CDR3 residues: CASSEQGLEKLFF. The CDR3 region has the DNA TGTGCCAGCAGTGAACAGGGGCTAGAAAAACTGTTTTTT.

DNA of the CDR3: TGTGCCAGCAGTCCCCGAGGCAGCTCCTACGAGCAGTACTTC. Translated: CASSPRGSSYEQYF. The chain joins TRBV6-1 to TRBJ2-7; D remains unclear. The CDR3 extends over 14 amino acids. Germline CDR1 MNHNS, CDR2 SASEGT. Trimming cost V 5 bases and J 0 bases, with 11 bases left between them.

This clone was detected only a few times. The CDR3 here is CASRVGRQGKLFF. The CDR3, as DNA: TGTGCCAGCAGAGTCGGGCGACAGGGTAAACTGTTTTTT. The chain recombines TRBV6-5 with TRBJ1-4, with 7 positions matching TRBD1. CDR1 is MNHEY, CDR2 SVGAGI, per germline. V shed 6 bases and J 11 bases; nucleotides not matched to a gene: 9. The CDR3 has 13 residues.

This clone was seen a handful of times. Other DNA sequences from this sample encode an identical CDR3 as well. This chain links TRBV30 with TRBJ2-2; TRBD1 agrees at 8 bases. Germline CDR1 reads GTSNPN; CDR2 reads SVGIG (reference sequence). There are 15 residues in the CDR3. V was pared by 3 bases and J by 7 bases, with 10 bases of the junction left unmatched. CDR3 protein: CAWRETGGGSGELFF. The CDR3 DNA sequence: TGTGCCTGGAGGGAAACAGGGGGTGGCAGCGGGGAGCTGTTTTTT.

On this clone: One junction end disagrees with the germline gene, perhaps due to a read error. The rearrangement joins TRBV7-7 to TRBJ2-5; no definite D call. In germline, CDR1 is SSHAT, CDR2 FNYEAQ (reference sequence). The CDR3 spans 14 residues. CDR3 sequence (DNA): TGTGCTAGCAGCTCGACTTTGGTTGCCGAGACCCAGTACTTC. It yields the protein CASSSTLVAETQYF.

The chain links TRBV30 to TRBJ1-4, with D perhaps TRBD1 (5 bases). The CDR3 runs to 12 residues. V shed 2 bases and J shed 8 bases, with 9 bases lying between them. Germline V lookup: CDR1 GTSNPN, CDR2 SVGIG (reference sequence). The DNA for the CDR3 is TGTGCCTGGAGTCCGGGACCCGAAAAACTGTTTTTT. This translates into CAWSPGPEKLFF.

This CDR3 reads CASTITGHFQGEQFF. CDR3 coding DNA: TGCGCCAGCACGATAACGGGGCACTTTCAGGGTGAGCAGTTCTTC. This sequence joins TRBV5-1 and TRBJ2-1; D assignment may be TRBD1 or TRBD2 (5 bases each). Germline V gene sequence: CDR1 SGHRS, CDR2 YFSETQ. The CDR3 has 15 residues. Deletions cut 6 bases from V and 9 bases from J, with 22 bases between.

The chain couples TRBV5-1 to TRBJ2-7, with D perhaps matching TRBD2 (6 bases). The V gene lost 1 base and the J gene lost 1 base, with 12 bases spanning the gap. CDR1 and CDR2 (germline): SGHRS, YFSETQ. This CDR3 spans 15 amino acids. The CDR3 spells CASSLPTGVSYEQYF. The CDR3 nucleotides are TGCGCCAGCAGCTTGCCAACGGGGGTTTCCTACGAGCAGTACTTC. Drawing the rest from reference TRBV5-1 and TRBJ2-7, the complete variable domain is KAGVTQTPRYLIKTRGQQVTLSCSPISGHRSVSWYQQTPGQGLQFLFEYFSETQRNKGNFPGRFSGRQFSNSRSEMNVSTLELGDSALYLCASSLPTGVSYEQYFGPGTRLTVT.

The chain uses TRBV5-1 and TRBJ1-1, with a possible D match to TRBD1 (5 bases). CDR3 length: 15 amino acids. V lost 3 bases and J lost 3, with 15 bases in between. The germline CDR1 and CDR2 sequences are SGHRS and YFSETQ. The CDR3 here is CASSSGGGWDTEAFF. CDR3 nucleotide sequence: TGCGCCAGCAGCTCCGGTGGGGGGTGGGACACTGAAGCTTTCTTT.

CDR3: CAWSSGRAGETQYF. The CDR3 nucleotides are TGTGCCTGGAGCAGCGGGAGGGCCGGGGAGACCCAGTACTTC. The chain employs TRBV30 and TRBJ2-5; TRBD2 matches at 10 bases. The CDR3 is 14 residues long. V shed 3 bases, J shed 5 bases, and the junction held 6 bases outside the gene matches. CDR1 is GTSNPN, CDR2 SVGIG, per germline (reference sequence).

The chain has TRBV9 and TRBJ2-1; TRBD2 aligns across 11 bases. The junction had 10 bases not matched to a gene; V was cut back by 4 bases and J by 4 bases. CDR1 is SGDLS and CDR2 is YYNGEE in the germline V gene. The CDR3 loop spans 17 amino acids. The chain's CDR3 is CASSSQSGTSGYNEQFF. CDR3 bases: TGTGCCAGCAGCTCACAGTCCGGGACTAGCGGTTACAATGAGCAGTTCTTC.

With regard to this clone: The junction and the germline gene differ at one end; a read error may be behind it. The genes are TRBV7-7 and TRBJ1-5; 9 bases agree with TRBD1. Germline V CDR1 and CDR2: SSHAT, FNYEAQ (reference sequence). The CDR3 is made up of 17 amino acids. This chain's CDR3 is CASSYRVGQGFRQPQHF. In nucleotides, the CDR3 is TGTGCTAGCAGTTATAGGGTGGGACAGGGTTTTCGACAGCCCCAGCATTTT.

V is TRBV11-2 and J is TRBJ2-5, with 7 nucleotides matching TRBD2. This CDR3 spans 13 amino acids. Germline lookup yields CDR1 SGHAT and CDR2 FQNNGV. V lost 7 bases to trimming and J lost 6 bases; unmatched junction nucleotides: 8. The CDR3 is CASIGGSKKTQYF. CDR3 bases: TGTGCCAGCATAGGCGGGAGCAAGAAGACCCAGTACTTC.

The chain uses TRBV13 and TRBJ2-7, with 8 bases identical to TRBD1. Germline CDR1 is PRHDT and CDR2 is FYEKMQ (reference sequence). The CDR3 runs to 14 residues. Trimming took 1 base from V and 2 from J; bases not matched to a gene: 1. The CDR3 loop is CASSLARGPYEQYF. As DNA, the CDR3 is TGTGCCAGCAGCTTAGCCAGGGGGCCCTACGAGCAGTACTTC.

The V and J genes are TRBV9 and TRBJ2-3, with 9 bases matching TRBD1. The CDR3 has 16 amino acids. Germline CDR1 reads SGDLS; CDR2 reads YYNGEE. V was clipped by 5 bases and J by 4 bases; unmatched bases: 11. CDR3 sequence (DNA): TGTGCCAGCAGAGCGGGACAGGGAGTAGTGTCAGATACGCAGTATTTT. It is translated as CASRAGQGVVSDTQYF.

In nucleotides, the CDR3 is TGTGCCACCAGCAGGGTACAGGGGGCTGAAGCTTTCTTT. Translated: CATSRVQGAEAFF. V gene TRBV15 combines with J gene TRBJ1-1, with 8 bases aligning to TRBD1. The CDR3 has 13 residues. The V segment lost 3 bases and the J segment 6 bases; nucleotides outside the gene matches: 3. CDR1 LNHNV and CDR2 YYDKDF come from the germline V gene (reference sequence).

V gene TRBV5-1 combines with J gene TRBJ1-1; no reliable D call. The V end was cut by 4 bases, the J end by 4 bases, with 17 bases between. From germline, CDR1 is SGHRS and CDR2 YFSETQ. The CDR3 runs to 15 residues. CDR3 region: CASSRGLSEGTEAFF. The CDR3 coding sequence is TGCGCCAGCAGCCGAGGACTCTCGGAGGGCACTGAAGCTTTCTTT.

This clone was recorded only once. The genes are TRBV19 and TRBJ2-1; D tentatively fits TRBD1 or TRBD2 (7 bases each). Germline loops: CDR1 LNHDA, CDR2 SQIVND (reference sequence). Trimming took 1 base from V and 9 from J, leaving 25 bases between them. This CDR3 has 18 residues. The CDR3 spells CASSIGTVAGPGGGEQFF. The CDR3 DNA follows: TGTGCCAGTAGTATAGGGACTGTGGCGGGACCAGGGGGGGGTGAGCAGTTCTTC. The complete variable domain, with remaining parts taken from reference TRBV19 and TRBJ2-1, reads DGGITQSPKYLFRKEGQNVTLSCEQNLNHDAMYWYRQDPGQGLRLIYYSQIVNDFQKGDIAEGYSVSREKKESFPLTVTSAQKNPTAFYLCASSIGTVAGPGGGEQFFGPGTRLTVL.